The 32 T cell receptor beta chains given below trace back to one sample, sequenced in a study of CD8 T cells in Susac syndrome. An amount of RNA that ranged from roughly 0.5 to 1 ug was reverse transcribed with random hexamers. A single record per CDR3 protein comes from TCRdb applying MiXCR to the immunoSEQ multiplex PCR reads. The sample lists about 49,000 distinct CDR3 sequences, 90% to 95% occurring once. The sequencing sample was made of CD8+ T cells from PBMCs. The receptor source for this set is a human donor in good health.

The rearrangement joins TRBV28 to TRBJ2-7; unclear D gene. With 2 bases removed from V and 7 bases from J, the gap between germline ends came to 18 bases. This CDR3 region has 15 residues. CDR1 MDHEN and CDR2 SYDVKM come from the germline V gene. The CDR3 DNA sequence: TGTGCCAGCAGTTTAGGTGCCACCTCGTTTGAAGAGCAGTACTTC. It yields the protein CASSLGATSFEEQYF.

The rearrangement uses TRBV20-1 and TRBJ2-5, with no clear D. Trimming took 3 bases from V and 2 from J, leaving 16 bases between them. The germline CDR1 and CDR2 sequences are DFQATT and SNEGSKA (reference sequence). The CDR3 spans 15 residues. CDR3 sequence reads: CSASASTWGQETQYF. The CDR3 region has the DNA TGCAGTGCTAGTGCGAGCACTTGGGGTCAAGAGACCCAGTACTTC.

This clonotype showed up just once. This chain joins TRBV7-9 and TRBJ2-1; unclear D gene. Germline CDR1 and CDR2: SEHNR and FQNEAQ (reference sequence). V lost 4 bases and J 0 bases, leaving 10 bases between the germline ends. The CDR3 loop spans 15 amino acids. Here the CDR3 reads CASSSTSSSYNEQFF. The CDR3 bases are TGTGCCAGCAGCTCGACCAGCAGCTCCTACAATGAGCAGTTCTTC.

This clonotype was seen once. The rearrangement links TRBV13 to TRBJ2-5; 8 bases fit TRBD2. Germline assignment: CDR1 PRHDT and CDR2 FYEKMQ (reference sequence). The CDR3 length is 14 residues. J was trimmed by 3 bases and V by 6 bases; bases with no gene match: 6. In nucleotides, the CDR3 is TGTGCCAGCAGTCTCCGGGGGGGTAAAGAGACCCAGTACTTC. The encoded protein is CASSLRGGKETQYF.

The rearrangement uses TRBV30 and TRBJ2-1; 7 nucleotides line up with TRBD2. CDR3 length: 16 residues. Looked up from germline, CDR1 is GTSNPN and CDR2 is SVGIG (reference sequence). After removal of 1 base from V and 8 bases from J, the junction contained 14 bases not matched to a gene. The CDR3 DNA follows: TGTGCCTGGAGTGAGCAACCAGCGGGACCTACTGATGAGCAGTTCTTC. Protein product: CAWSEQPAGPTDEQFF. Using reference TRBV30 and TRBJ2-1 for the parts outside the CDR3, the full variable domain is SQTIHQWPATLVQPVGSPLSLECTVEGTSNPNLYWYRQAAGRGLQLLFYSVGIGQISSEVPQNLSASRPQDRQFILSSKKLLLSDSGFYLCAWSEQPAGPTDEQFFGPGTRLTVL.

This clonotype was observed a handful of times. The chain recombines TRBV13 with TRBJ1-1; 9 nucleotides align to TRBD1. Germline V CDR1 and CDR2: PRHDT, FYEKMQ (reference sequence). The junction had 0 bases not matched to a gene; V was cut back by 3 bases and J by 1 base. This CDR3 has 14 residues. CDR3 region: CASSLGQGNTEAFF. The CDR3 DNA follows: TGTGCCAGCAGCTTGGGACAGGGGAACACTGAAGCTTTCTTT.

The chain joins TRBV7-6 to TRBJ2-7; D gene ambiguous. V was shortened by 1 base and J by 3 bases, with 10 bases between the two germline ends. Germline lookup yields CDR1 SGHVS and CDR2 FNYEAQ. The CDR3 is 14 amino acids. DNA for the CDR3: TGTGCCAGCAGCTTAGGGACGGCCGACTACGAGCAGTACTTC. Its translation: CASSLGTADYEQYF.

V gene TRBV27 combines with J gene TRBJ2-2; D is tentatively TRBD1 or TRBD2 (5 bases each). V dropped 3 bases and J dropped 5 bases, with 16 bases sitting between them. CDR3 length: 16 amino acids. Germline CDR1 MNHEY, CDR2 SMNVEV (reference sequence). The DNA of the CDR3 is TGTGCCAGCAGTTTTATAGGTAGCGAGGGGACCGGGGAGCTGTTTTTT. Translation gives CASSFIGSEGTGELFF.

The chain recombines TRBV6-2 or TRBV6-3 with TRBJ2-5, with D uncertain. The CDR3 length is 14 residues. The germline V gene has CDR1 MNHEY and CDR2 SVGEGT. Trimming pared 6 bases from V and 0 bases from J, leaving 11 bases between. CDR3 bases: TGTGCCAGCAGATGGACCGAATACCAAGAGACCCAGTACTTC. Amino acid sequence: CASRWTEYQETQYF.

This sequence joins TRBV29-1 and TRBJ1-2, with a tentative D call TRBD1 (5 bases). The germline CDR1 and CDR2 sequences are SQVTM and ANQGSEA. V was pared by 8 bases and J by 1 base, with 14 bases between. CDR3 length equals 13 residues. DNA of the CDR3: TGCAGCACCCAGGGAGGGGATAACTATGGCTACACCTTC. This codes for CSTQGGDNYGYTF.

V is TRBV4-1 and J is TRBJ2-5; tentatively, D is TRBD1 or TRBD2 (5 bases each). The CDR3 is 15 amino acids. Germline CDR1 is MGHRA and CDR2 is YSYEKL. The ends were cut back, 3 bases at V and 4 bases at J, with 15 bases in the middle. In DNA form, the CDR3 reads TGCGCCAGCAGCCATACGGAGGACATTGGAGAGACCCAGTACTTC. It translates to CASSHTEDIGETQYF.

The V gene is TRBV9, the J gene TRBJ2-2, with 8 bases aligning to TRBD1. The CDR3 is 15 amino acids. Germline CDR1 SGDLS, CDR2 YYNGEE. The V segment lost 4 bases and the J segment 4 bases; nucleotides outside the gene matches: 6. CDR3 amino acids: CASSYETGVTGELFF. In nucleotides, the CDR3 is TGTGCCAGCAGCTATGAGACAGGGGTCACCGGGGAGCTGTTTTTT.

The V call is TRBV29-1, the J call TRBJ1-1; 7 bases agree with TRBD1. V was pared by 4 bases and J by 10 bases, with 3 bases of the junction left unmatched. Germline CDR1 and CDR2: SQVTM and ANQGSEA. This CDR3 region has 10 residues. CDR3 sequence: CSVAGQLAFF. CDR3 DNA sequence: TGCAGCGTTGCGGGACAGTTAGCTTTCTTT.

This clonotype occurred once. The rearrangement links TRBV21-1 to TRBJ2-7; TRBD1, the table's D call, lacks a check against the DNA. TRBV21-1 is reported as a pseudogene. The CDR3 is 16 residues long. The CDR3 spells CASSKSSQAPTYEQYF. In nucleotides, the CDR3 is TGTGCCAGCAGCAAATCTTCACAGGCCCCGACCTACGAGCAGTACTTC.

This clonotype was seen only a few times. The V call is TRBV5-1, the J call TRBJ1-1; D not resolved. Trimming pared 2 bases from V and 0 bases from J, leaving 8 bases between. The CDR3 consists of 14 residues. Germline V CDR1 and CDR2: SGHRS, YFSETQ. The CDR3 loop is CASSFGRLNTEAFF. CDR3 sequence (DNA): TGCGCCAGCAGCTTTGGCAGACTGAACACTGAAGCTTTCTTT.

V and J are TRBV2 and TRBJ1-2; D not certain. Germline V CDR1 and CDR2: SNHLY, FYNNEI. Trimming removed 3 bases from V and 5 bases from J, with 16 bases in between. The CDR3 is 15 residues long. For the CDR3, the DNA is TGTGCCAGCAGTGATGTGAGGGAAATCAGTTATGGCTACACCTTC. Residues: CASSDVREISYGYTF.

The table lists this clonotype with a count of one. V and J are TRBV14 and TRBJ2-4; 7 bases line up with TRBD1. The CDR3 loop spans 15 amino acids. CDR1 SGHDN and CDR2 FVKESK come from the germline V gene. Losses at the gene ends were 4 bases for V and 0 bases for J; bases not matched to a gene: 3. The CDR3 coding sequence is TGTGCCAGCAGCCGGGACAGTCTAGCCAAAAACATTCAGTACTTC. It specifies CASSRDSLAKNIQYF.

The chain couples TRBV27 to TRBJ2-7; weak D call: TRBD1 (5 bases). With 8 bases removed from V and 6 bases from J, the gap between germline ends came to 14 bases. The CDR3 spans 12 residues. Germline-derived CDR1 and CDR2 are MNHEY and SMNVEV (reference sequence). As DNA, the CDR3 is TGTGCCAGCCGAACAGGCAGGCGCGAGCAGTACTTC. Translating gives CASRTGRREQYF.

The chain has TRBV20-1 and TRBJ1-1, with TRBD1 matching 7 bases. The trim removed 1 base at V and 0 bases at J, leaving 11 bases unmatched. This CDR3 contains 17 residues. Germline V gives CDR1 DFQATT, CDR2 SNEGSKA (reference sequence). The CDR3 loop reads CSARGVTGALVNTEAFF. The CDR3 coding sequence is TGCAGTGCTAGAGGGGTTACAGGGGCCCTGGTGAACACTGAAGCTTTCTTT.

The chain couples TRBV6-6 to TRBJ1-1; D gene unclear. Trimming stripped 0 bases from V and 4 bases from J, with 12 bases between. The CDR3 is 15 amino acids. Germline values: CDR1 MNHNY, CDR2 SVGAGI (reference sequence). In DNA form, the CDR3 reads TGTGCCAGCAGTTACTCCCCCCGTCCGGGCACTGAAGCTTTCTTT. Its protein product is CASSYSPRPGTEAFF.

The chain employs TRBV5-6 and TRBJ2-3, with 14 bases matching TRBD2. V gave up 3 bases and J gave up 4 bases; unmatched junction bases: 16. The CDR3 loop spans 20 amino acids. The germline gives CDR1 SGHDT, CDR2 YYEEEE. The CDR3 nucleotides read TGTGCCAGCAGCTCAGTTCTAGCCGGGACTAGCGGGAGCTTGCCAGATACGCAGTATTTT. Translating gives CASSSVLAGTSGSLPDTQYF.

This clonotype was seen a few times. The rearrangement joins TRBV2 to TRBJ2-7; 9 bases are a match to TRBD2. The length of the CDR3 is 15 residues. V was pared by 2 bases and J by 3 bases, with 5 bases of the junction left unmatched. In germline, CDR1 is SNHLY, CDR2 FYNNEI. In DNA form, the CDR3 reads TGTGCCAGCAGTGAAACCCTAGCGGGACTCTACGAGCAGTACTTC. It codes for CASSETLAGLYEQYF.

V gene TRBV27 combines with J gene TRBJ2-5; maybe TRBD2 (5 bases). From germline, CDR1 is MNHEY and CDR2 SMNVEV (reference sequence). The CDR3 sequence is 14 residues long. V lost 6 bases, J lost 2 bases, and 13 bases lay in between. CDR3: CASSLGLPQETQYF. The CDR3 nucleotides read TGTGCCAGCAGCCTTGGACTGCCGCAAGAGACCCAGTACTTC.

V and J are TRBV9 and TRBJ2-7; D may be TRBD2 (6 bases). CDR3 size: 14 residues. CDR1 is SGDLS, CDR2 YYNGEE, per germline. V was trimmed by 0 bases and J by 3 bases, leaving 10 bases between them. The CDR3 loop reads CASSVGVGGYEQYF. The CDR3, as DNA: TGTGCCAGCAGCGTAGGGGTGGGGGGCTACGAGCAGTACTTC. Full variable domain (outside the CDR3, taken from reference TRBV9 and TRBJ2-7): DSGVTQTPKHLITATGQRVTLRCSPRSGDLSVYWYQQSLDQGLQFLIQYYNGEERAKGNILERFSAQQFPDLHSELNLSSLELGDSALYFCASSVGVGGYEQYFGPGTRLTVT.

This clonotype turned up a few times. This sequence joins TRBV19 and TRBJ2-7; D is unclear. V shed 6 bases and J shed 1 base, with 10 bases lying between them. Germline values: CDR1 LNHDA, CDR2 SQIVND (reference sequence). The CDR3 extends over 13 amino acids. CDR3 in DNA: TGTGCCAGTAGCGACGGGCCATCCTACGAGCAGTACTTC. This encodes CASSDGPSYEQYF. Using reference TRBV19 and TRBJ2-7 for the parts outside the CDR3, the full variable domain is DGGITQSPKYLFRKEGQNVTLSCEQNLNHDAMYWYRQDPGQGLRLIYYSQIVNDFQKGDIAEGYSVSREKKESFPLTVTSAQKNPTAFYLCASSDGPSYEQYFGPGTRLTVT.

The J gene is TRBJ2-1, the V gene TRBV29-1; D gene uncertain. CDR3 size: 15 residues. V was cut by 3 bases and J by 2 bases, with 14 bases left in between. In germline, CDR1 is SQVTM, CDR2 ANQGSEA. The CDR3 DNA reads TGCAGCGTTGACGGGTCAGGTAATACCTACAATGAGCAGTTCTTC. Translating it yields CSVDGSGNTYNEQFF.

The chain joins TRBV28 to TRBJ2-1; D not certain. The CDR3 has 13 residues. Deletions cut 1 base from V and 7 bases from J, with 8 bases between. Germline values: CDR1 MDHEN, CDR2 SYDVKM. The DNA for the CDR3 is TGTGCCAGCAGTTTATCAAAGGGAAATGAGCAGTTCTTC. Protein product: CASSLSKGNEQFF.

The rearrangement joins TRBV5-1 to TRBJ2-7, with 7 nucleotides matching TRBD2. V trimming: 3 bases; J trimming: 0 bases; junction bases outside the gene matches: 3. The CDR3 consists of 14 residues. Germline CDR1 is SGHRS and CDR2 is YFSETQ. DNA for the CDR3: TGCGCCAGCAGCTCAACGGGGGGCTCCTACGAGCAGTACTTC. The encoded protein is CASSSTGGSYEQYF.

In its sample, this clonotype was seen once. CDR3 sequence: CASSFGVSGTEAFF. CDR3 DNA: TGTGCCAGCAGTTTCGGGGTCTCGGGCACTGAAGCTTTCTTT. The chain recombines TRBV12-3 or TRBV12-4 with TRBJ1-1, with D unclear. V shed 3 bases and J shed 4 bases, with 12 bases lying between them. The CDR3 is 14 residues long.

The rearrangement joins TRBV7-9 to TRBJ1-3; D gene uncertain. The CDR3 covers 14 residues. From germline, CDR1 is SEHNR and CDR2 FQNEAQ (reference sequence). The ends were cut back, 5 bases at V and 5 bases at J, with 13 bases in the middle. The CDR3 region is CASSLSEGRNTIYF. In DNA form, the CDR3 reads TGTGCCAGCAGCCTCTCGGAGGGCCGAAACACCATATATTTT.

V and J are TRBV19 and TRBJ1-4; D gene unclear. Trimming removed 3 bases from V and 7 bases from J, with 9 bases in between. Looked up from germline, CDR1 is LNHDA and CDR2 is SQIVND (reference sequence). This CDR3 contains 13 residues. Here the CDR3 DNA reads TGTGCCAGTAGTATTGGAGTGGGTGAAAAACTGTTTTTT. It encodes CASSIGVGEKLFF.

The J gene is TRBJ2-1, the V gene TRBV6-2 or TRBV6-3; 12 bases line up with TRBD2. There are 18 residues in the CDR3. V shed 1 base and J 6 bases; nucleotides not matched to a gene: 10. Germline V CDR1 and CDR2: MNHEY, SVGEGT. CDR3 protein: CASSYLPPGLAGLNEQFF. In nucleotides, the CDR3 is TGTGCCAGCAGTTACTTGCCCCCGGGACTAGCGGGCCTCAATGAGCAGTTCTTC.